The entry below describes one T cell receptor beta chain. Its antigen target is currently unknown. No per-base quality is available; no much larger clone lies one base away. The entry originates in a study of immune evolution from preneoplasia to lung adenocarcinoma (dated by TCRdb to 2020 to 2023). Regarding the research as a whole: HLA loss of heterozygosity was observed in approximately 7%, 15% and 30% of AIS, MIA and ADC lesions, respectively, and was not observed in any AAH lesions. The study used immune gene expression, TCR sequencing and multiplex immunofluorescence to profile the immune contexture of lung adenocarcinoma precursors and invasive adenocarcinoma. Resected precursor lesions (AAH, AIS, MIA) and invasive adenocarcinomas were compared with paired morphologically normal lung tissue. The sample size depended on which specimens were available, not on a prior power calculation. The immune data were integrated with whole exome sequencing and methylation data from the same cohort of nodules. The overall cohort comprised approximately 53 patients with pulmonary nodules who underwent surgical resection. TCR sequencing data came from approximately 56 patients. The study reported that 85 to 130 samples were used for TCR sequencing. POLYSOLVER was used to infer Class I HLA alleles from exome data, while LOHHLA was used to detect allele-specific HLA loss.

Resection was performed on patients in Japan or China between the mid-2010s and the late 2010s. Histologic diagnosis of each case was confirmed independently by two lung cancer pathologists on H&E slides. Premalignant or tumor cells were enriched for nucleic acid extraction by macro-dissection performed after pathologic assessment. DNA was isolated from FFPE tissue using the AllPrep DNA/RNA FFPE Kit. Using the immunoSEQ hsTCRbeta Kit, TCR beta CDR3 regions were sequenced from DNA. Under the source paper's analysis protocol: TCR sequencing data were analysed with the ImmunoSEQ Analyzer. T cell clonality was defined as 1 minus Pielou's evenness, calculated on productive rearrangements. T cell diversity was measured with the inverse Simpson index on productive templates. T cell density was defined as TCR beta template counts normalized to usable DNA, with usable DNA estimated by amplification and sequencing of housekeeping genes. Two-sided Kruskal-Wallis tests were used to compare TCR metrics between histologic stages. TCRdb re-hosts the immuneACCESS table, in-frame sequences only. Its copies lack some clones; in the studies checked, an unresolved V gene accounts for under half of them, and the cause for the rest is not known. The D gene and trimming were derived from the DNA, and the V and J assignments and clone size from that table. The sample includes 9,000 or so clones, with 90% observed a single time. The top ten constitute less than 3% of the sample.

Taken from cysteine to phenylalanine, the CDR3 has 16 residues. The retained sequence is limited to the CDR3, 48 bases, with the frame set at the first base. CDR1 and CDR2 are read off the germline V gene (reference sequence) as MNHEY and SMNVEV. V loses 3 bases of germline sequence and J loses 0 bases, and the interval between the two ends is 11 bases. Here is what the overall study found, with its caveats: Normal lung had the highest top T cell clone frequencies, which appeared to decline progressively from AAH through AIS, MIA and invasive adenocarcinoma. The highest T cell clonality was observed in KRAS-mutant nodules compared with EGFR-mutant or double wild-type lesions. The findings rested on association rather than direct causation, and larger cohorts with long-term follow-up and longitudinal biopsies were considered necessary. Because all patients came from Japan and China, whether the findings apply to Western populations was uncertain. The highest clonality was observed in normal lung, whereas higher T cell density and diversity but lower clonality appeared to be present in later-stage lesions.

The V and J segments used are TRBV27 and TRBJ2-2; the D gene remains uncertain. Sequenced input: FFPE invasive lung adenocarcinoma tissue. The cell subset or site label here, explained by the study, means: frankly invasive lung adenocarcinoma (ADC). This TCR came from a person aged 65-85 years with invasive lung adenocarcinoma. Here the CDR3 is given as CASSLLEPANTGELFF. The DNA sequence reads TGTGCCAGCAGTTTGTTGGAACCAGCGAACACCGGGGAGCTGTTTTTT.